Each of the 10 T cell receptor beta chains below was sequenced from the same sample in a study of regulatory T cells in long-lasting Graves disease. iRepertoire HTBI primers and Arm-PCR of CDR3 regions built TCR beta libraries. TCRdb independently ran MiXCR on the multiplex PCR reads; one entry per CDR3 protein. The data contain a few hundred thousand distinct CDR3 sequences, about 25% of them seen just once; the ten biggest clones take up over 25%. Time point specified: persistent/refractory GD, antithyroid drugs over 5 years with positive TRAb. From RNA extracted from PBMCs, the TCR library was made. This specimen consisted of peripheral blood mononuclear cells (PBMCs), obtained when the disease was refractory, from a patient treated with antithyroid drugs. Source of these receptors: a female donor with Graves disease.

This clonotype was detected ten times or more. The V call is TRBV2, the J call TRBJ1-2; D gene unclear. Trimming cost V 7 bases and J 7 bases, with 16 bases left between them. Germline V gives CDR1 SNHLY, CDR2 FYNNEI. CDR3 length equals 13 residues. CDR3 DNA: TGTGCCAGCAACGTCCTCCCTGCGGGTGGCTACACCTTC. Its protein is CASNVLPAGGYTF.

The chain joins TRBV6-2 or TRBV6-3 to TRBJ1-2; a weak D match, TRBD1 (6 bases). The V end lost 6 bases, the J end lost 0 bases, and 17 bases lay between the germline ends. Germline CDR1 reads MNHEY; CDR2 reads SVGEGT. The CDR3 totals 16 residues. DNA for the CDR3: TGTGCCAGCAGCGCACCTTCGAGGACAGCTAACTATGGCTACACCTTC. Amino acids: CASSAPSRTANYGYTF.

This clonotype was detected a few times. CDR3 in amino acids: CASSYRTTYEQYF. The CDR3 nucleotides are TGTGCCAGCAGTTACAGGACCACCTACGAGCAGTACTTC. This sequence joins TRBV27 and TRBJ2-7; tentative D call: TRBD1 (5 bases). CDR1 MNHEY and CDR2 SMNVEV come from the germline V gene (reference sequence). CDR3 size: 13 residues. With 4 bases removed from V and 2 bases from J, the gap between germline ends came to 9 bases.

This chain connects TRBV5-6 to TRBJ2-3; no clear D gene. Germline V CDR1 and CDR2: SGHDT, YYEEEE. The V and J ends lost 4 bases and 6 bases respectively, with 9 bases between them. This CDR3 spans 12 amino acids. CDR3 residues: CASSEDLDTQYF. In DNA, the CDR3 is TGTGCCAGCAGCGAAGATTTGGATACGCAGTATTTT.

The CDR3 protein is CSARGRGGGPYEQYF. The CDR3 nucleotides are TGCAGTGCTAGGGGCCGAGGAGGGGGCCCCTACGAGCAGTACTTC. This sequence joins TRBV20-1 and TRBJ2-7; weak D call: TRBD1 (7 bases). CDR1 is DFQATT and CDR2 is SNEGSKA in the germline V gene (reference sequence). This CDR3 region has 15 residues. Between the trimmed V and J ends, which lost 3 bases and 2 bases, there was a span of 17 bases.

In its sample, this clonotype was seen many times. DNA of the CDR3: TGCAGCGTCACCCAACGGGGACAGAACACTGAAGCTTTCTTT. This codes for CSVTQRGQNTEAFF. The gene calls are TRBV29-1 and TRBJ1-1, with D perhaps matching TRBD1 (6 bases). Trimming removed 6 bases at V and 1 base at J, with 15 bases between. CDR3 length: 14 residues. CDR1 is SQVTM, CDR2 ANQGSEA, per germline. The full variable domain, with the rest looked up from reference TRBV29-1 and TRBJ1-1, is SAVISQKPSRDICQRGTSLTIQCQVDSQVTMMFWYRQQPGQSLTLIATANQGSEATYESGFVIDKFPISRPNLTFSTLTVSNMSPEDSSIYLCSVTQRGQNTEAFFGQGTRLTVV.

V usage is TRBV7-9 and J usage is TRBJ1-5, with 7 bases fitting TRBD1. CDR1 and CDR2 from the germline V gene are SEHNR and FQNEAQ (reference sequence). The CDR3 is 14 amino acids. V lost 4 bases to trimming and J lost 4 bases; unmatched junction nucleotides: 4. The CDR3 loop reads CASSSDRANQPQHF. The CDR3 nucleotides are TGTGCCAGCAGCTCCGACAGGGCAAATCAGCCCCAGCATTTT.

This clonotype was found a few times. The chain combines TRBV2 with TRBJ2-7, with D uncertain. Germline CDR1 is SNHLY and CDR2 is FYNNEI. The germline V and J ends were trimmed by 4 bases and 3 bases, with 16 bases remaining between them. The CDR3 is made up of 15 amino acids. CDR3 loop: CASSVNAVGGYEQYF. CDR3 in DNA: TGTGCCAGCAGTGTTAACGCGGTGGGTGGCTACGAGCAGTACTTC.

There are many counts of this clonotype. The V and J genes are TRBV2 and TRBJ1-4; D is perhaps TRBD1 (5 bases). This CDR3 comprises 15 residues. From germline, CDR1 is SNHLY and CDR2 FYNNEI. The V gene lost 3 bases and the J gene lost 13 bases, with 21 bases spanning the gap. CDR3 sequence reads: CASSDEAPAGGVLFF. CDR3 DNA: TGTGCCAGCAGTGATGAGGCGCCGGCGGGGGGGGTACTGTTTTTT.

This chain connects TRBV5-1 to TRBJ2-2; D is perhaps TRBD1 (5 bases). With 4 bases removed from V and 4 bases from J, the gap between germline ends came to 14 bases. The CDR3 extends over 15 amino acids. Germline V CDR1 and CDR2: SGHRS, YFSETQ. The CDR3 DNA sequence: TGCGCCAGCAGCGAAGGACACTTATCCACCGGGGAGCTGTTTTTT. It translates to CASSEGHLSTGELFF.